One sample yielded the 29 T cell receptor beta chains listed below, sequenced in a study of T cell repertoires in cytomegalovirus infection. TCRdb re-derived calls from the reads in MiXCR, one entry per CDR3 protein. Of approximately 700,000 distinct CDR3 sequences in the sample, about a third were seen once. The sequencing sample was made of PBMCs. The receptors here all came from a human donor in good health (CMV status not recorded). Some clones in this sample may be carry-over from other donors' samples.

The chain recombines TRBV20-1 with TRBJ1-2, with TRBD1 identical over 8 bases. In germline, CDR1 is DFQATT, CDR2 SNEGSKA (reference sequence). CDR3 size: 17 residues. The ends lost 0 bases at V and 4 bases at J; junction bases unmatched: 13. The CDR3 sequence: CSARDPRVQGVLYGYTF. CDR3 DNA: TGCAGTGCTAGAGATCCACGGGTACAGGGGGTCCTCTATGGCTACACCTTC.

This clonotype was seen only a few times. CDR3 amino acids: CAIPRSGGVAGELFF. In DNA form, the CDR3 reads TGTGCCATCCCAAGGAGCGGGGGGGTCGCCGGGGAGCTGTTTTTT. The gene calls are TRBV28 and TRBJ2-2; 10 bases line up with TRBD2. V lost 10 bases and J lost 6; bases outside the gene matches: 11. Germline CDR1 reads MDHEN; CDR2 reads SYDVKM. The CDR3 consists of 15 residues.

In its sample, this clonotype is medium-sized. The chain recombines TRBV7-8 with TRBJ1-3, with TRBD1 as a possible D gene (5 bases). Trimming left V 3 bases short and J 6 bases short, with 15 bases between. The CDR3 contains 15 residues. Germline loops: CDR1 SGHVS, CDR2 FQNEAQ. CDR3 amino acids: CASSFSGSKENTIYF. The CDR3 region has the DNA TGTGCCAGCAGCTTTTCAGGGAGTAAGGAAAACACCATATATTTT.

A few counts support this clonotype. V and J are TRBV5-1 and TRBJ2-7, with D perhaps TRBD1 (6 bases). The CDR3 runs 15 residues. CDR1 and CDR2 (germline): SGHRS, YFSETQ. Between the trimmed V and J ends, which lost 4 bases and 2 bases, there was a span of 16 bases. CDR3 protein: CASSAGQLSPYEQYF. CDR3 bases: TGCGCCAGCAGCGCTGGACAGCTAAGCCCCTACGAGCAGTACTTC.

There are a few counts of this clonotype. The genes are TRBV20-1 and TRBJ1-1; possibly TRBD1 for D (6 bases). V lost 5 bases and J 3 bases, leaving 22 bases between the germline ends. Germline V CDR1 and CDR2: DFQATT, SNEGSKA (reference sequence). The CDR3 has 16 amino acids. The CDR3 sequence: CSAPLDHRAGYTEAFF. DNA for the CDR3: TGCAGTGCTCCGTTAGATCACAGGGCGGGGTACACTGAAGCTTTCTTT.

In its sample, this clonotype was seen once. V gene TRBV7-4 combines with J gene TRBJ2-2; D is unclear. The CDR3 sequence is 15 residues long. Germline V gives CDR1 SGHVT, CDR2 SQSDAQ. Trimming removed 2 bases from V and 4 bases from J, with 11 bases in between. The chain's CDR3 is CASSLSEESTGELFF. DNA for the CDR3: TGTGCCAGCAGCTTATCTGAGGAGAGCACCGGGGAGCTGTTTTTT.

This clonotype has only a few counts. The chain couples TRBV20-1 to TRBJ2-5, with D unclear. Germline loops: CDR1 DFQATT, CDR2 SNEGSKA (reference sequence). V was pared by 3 bases and J by 2 bases, with 10 bases between. The CDR3 is made up of 13 amino acids. The CDR3 loop is CSASRRVQETQYF. The CDR3 DNA follows: TGCAGTGCTAGCAGGCGAGTACAAGAGACCCAGTACTTC.

This clonotype is a singleton in its sample. CDR3 nucleotide sequence: TGTGCCAGCAGCCAAGAAGTGTCCCCCACCGGGGAGCTGTTTTTT. It specifies CASSQEVSPTGELFF. The V gene is TRBV4-2, the J gene TRBJ2-2; D unclear. The CDR3 spans 15 residues. Trimming removed 0 bases at V and 4 bases at J, with 9 bases between. Germline V gene lookup returns CDR1 LGHNA and CDR2 YNFKEQ.

This clonotype was picked up a small number of times. The rearrangement uses TRBV6-2 or TRBV6-3 and TRBJ1-5; no clear D. Germline V gene data show CDR1 as MNHEY and CDR2 as SVGEGT. The V end was cut by 6 bases, the J end by 4 bases, with 22 bases between. CDR3 length: 17 amino acids. This CDR3 is CASSLGLQESGNQPQHF. In nucleotides, the CDR3 is TGTGCCAGCAGCCTCGGGCTGCAAGAGTCCGGGAATCAGCCCCAGCATTTT.

This clonotype has only a few counts. The chain is built from TRBV20-1 and TRBJ2-7; D gene uncertain. The length of the CDR3 is 12 residues. CDR1 is DFQATT, CDR2 SNEGSKA, per germline (reference sequence). The V end lost 5 bases, the J end lost 2 bases, and 10 bases lay between the germline ends. The CDR3 DNA follows: TGCAGTGCTCGAATTGACACCTACGAGCAGTACTTC. Protein product: CSARIDTYEQYF.

This clonotype occurred a few times. The rearrangement links TRBV4-1 to TRBJ1-4; D is possibly TRBD1 (6 bases). CDR3 length: 15 residues. The germline gives CDR1 MGHRA, CDR2 YSYEKL. The ends were cut back, 0 bases at V and 8 bases at J, with 13 bases in the middle. The CDR3 nucleotides read TGCGCCAGCAGCCAAGATAGGGACATGGCGGAAAAACTGTTTTTT. This translates into CASSQDRDMAEKLFF.

In this sample, this clonotype turned up a few times. The chain couples TRBV24-1 to TRBJ2-5; D call uncertain. Trimming removed 10 bases from V and 5 bases from J, with 10 bases in between. The CDR3 runs to 11 residues. Germline V gene sequence: CDR1 KGHDR, CDR2 SFDVKD. In DNA form, the CDR3 reads TGTGCCACTACGACACGGGAGACCCAGTACTTC. Translation gives CATTTRETQYF.

The chain couples TRBV28 to TRBJ2-7; no reliable D call. The V gene lost 3 bases and the J gene lost 0 bases, with 15 bases spanning the gap. The CDR3 is 16 residues long. Germline values: CDR1 MDHEN, CDR2 SYDVKM. In DNA form, the CDR3 reads TGTGCCAGCAGTTTTCGTGGCGTGGCTAGCTCCTACGAGCAGTACTTC. Protein sequence: CASSFRGVASSYEQYF.

This clonotype came up many times. The V call is TRBV7-6, the J call TRBJ2-7; D is undetermined. Per germline, CDR1 SGHVS and CDR2 FNYEAQ. The CDR3 has 12 residues. Trimming removed 1 base from V and 5 bases from J, with 6 bases in between. The CDR3 sequence is CASSLEGDEQYF. DNA for the CDR3: TGTGCCAGCAGCTTAGAGGGTGACGAGCAGTACTTC.

This clonotype appeared a few times. The V gene is TRBV10-3, the J gene TRBJ1-2, with D possibly matching TRBD1 (5 bases). Trimming cost V 8 bases and J 4 bases, with 14 bases left between them. The CDR3 sequence is 13 residues long. The germline gives CDR1 ENHRY, CDR2 SYGVKD. CDR3 sequence: CAIGAGAPYGYTF. Here the CDR3 DNA reads TGTGCCATCGGGGCAGGTGCCCCCTATGGCTACACCTTC.

V is TRBV7-8 and J is TRBJ1-1; D perhaps matches TRBD1 (5 bases). The length of the CDR3 is 15 residues. V was trimmed by 5 bases and J by 1 base, leaving 14 bases between them. In germline, CDR1 is SGHVS, CDR2 FQNEAQ. The CDR3 DNA is TGTGCCAGCAGCCCTCTTCCCGGGGGGAACACTGAAGCTTTCTTT. Protein sequence: CASSPLPGGNTEAFF.

In its sample, this clonotype was seen many times. The chain combines TRBV11-2 with TRBJ2-3, with D unresolved. The V end lost 5 bases, the J end lost 1 base, and 16 bases lay between the germline ends. The CDR3 has 16 amino acids. Germline lookup yields CDR1 SGHAT and CDR2 FQNNGV. The DNA for the CDR3 is TGTGCCAGCAGCACCCAGGCAAGGTACCGCACAGATACGCAGTATTTT. This gives the protein CASSTQARYRTDTQYF. Filled out from reference TRBV11-2 and TRBJ2-3, the complete variable domain reads EAGVAQSPRYKIIEKRQSVAFWCNPISGHATLYWYQQILGQGPKLLIQFQNNGVVDDSQLPKDRFSAERLKGVDSTLKIQPAKLEDSAVYLCASSTQARYRTDTQYFGPGTRLTVL.

V gene TRBV7-9 combines with J gene TRBJ1-1, with D hard to call. The CDR3 spans 13 residues. The germline V and J ends were trimmed by 4 bases and 5 bases, with 11 bases remaining between them. Germline V gives CDR1 SEHNR, CDR2 FQNEAQ (reference sequence). The CDR3 DNA is TGTGCCAGCAGCTGGGCGACACTAACTGAAGCTTTCTTT. This gives the protein CASSWATLTEAFF.

The CDR3 coding sequence is TGTGCCAGCAGCTTAGGGCTGGGGCGGAATCCCTTGGAGACCCAGTACTTC. Translating it yields CASSLGLGRNPLETQYF. This chain links TRBV7-6 with TRBJ2-5; TRBD1 is a possible D gene (5 bases). V was cut by 1 base and J by 5 bases, with 20 bases left in between. The CDR3 has 17 residues. The germline CDR1 and CDR2 sequences are SGHVS and FNYEAQ.

This clonotype was counted many times. V usage is TRBV7-2 and J usage is TRBJ2-7; TRBD1 aligns across 7 bases. The germline CDR1 and CDR2 sequences are SGHTA and FQGNSA. Unmatched junction bases numbered 3, after V lost 4 bases and J lost 6 bases. The CDR3 is made up of 12 amino acids. The CDR3 DNA follows: TGTGCCAGCAGCTCGACAGGGTCCGAGCAGTACTTC. It specifies CASSSTGSEQYF.

This clonotype occurred a few times. The gene calls are TRBV5-5 and TRBJ2-1; no clear D gene. CDR3 length: 12 amino acids. From germline, CDR1 is SGHKS and CDR2 YYEKEE (reference sequence). Trimming pared 4 bases from V and 4 bases from J, leaving 6 bases between. The CDR3 DNA reads as TGTGCCAGCAGCACCGGATACAATGAGCAGTTCTTC. Its protein is CASSTGYNEQFF.

This clonotype was counted a few times. The DNA of the CDR3 is TGTGCCAGCACCCCTCCTGGGCAGTTCTACGAGCAGTACTTC. This translates into CASTPPGQFYEQYF. The V gene is TRBV11-2, the J gene TRBJ2-7; D is undetermined. Per germline, CDR1 SGHAT and CDR2 FQNNGV. The CDR3 runs 14 residues. Trimming pared 7 bases from V and 3 bases from J, leaving 16 bases between.

The gene calls are TRBV28 and TRBJ2-7; 8 nucleotides line up with TRBD1. This CDR3 spans 13 amino acids. Germline CDR1 is MDHEN and CDR2 is SYDVKM. V shed 8 bases and J 3 bases; nucleotides not matched to a gene: 6. The CDR3 DNA reads as TGTGCCAGCCGTGAGGGGACAGGCTACGAGCAGTACTTC. Translation: CASREGTGYEQYF.

This clonotype showed up just a few times. The chain uses TRBV10-3 and TRBJ1-2; D is uncertain. CDR1 and CDR2 from the germline V gene are ENHRY and SYGVKD. V lost 3 bases to trimming and J lost 2 bases, with 13 bases between them. The CDR3 totals 15 residues. CDR3 DNA: TGTGCCATCAGTGATCAAAGGCGGTCGAACTATGGCTACACCTTC. This gives the protein CAISDQRRSNYGYTF.

The rearrangement joins TRBV12-3 or TRBV12-4 to TRBJ1-5, with 9 bases fitting TRBD1. Trimming took 3 bases from V and 6 from J; bases not matched to a gene: 3. The CDR3 contains 14 residues. This CDR3 is CASSLGQGIQPQHF. The CDR3 bases are TGTGCCAGCAGTTTGGGACAGGGAATTCAGCCCCAGCATTTT.

The chain couples TRBV5-4 to TRBJ2-7; D might be TRBD1 (5 bases). The V end was cut by 5 bases, the J end by 0 bases, with 12 bases between. Germline CDR1 is SGHNT and CDR2 is YYREEE (reference sequence). This CDR3 has 14 amino acids. The CDR3 sequence is CASRSQGSSYEQYF. The CDR3 DNA sequence: TGTGCCAGCAGATCCCAGGGAAGCTCCTACGAGCAGTACTTC.

The chain is built from TRBV2 and TRBJ2-6; D gene unclear. The CDR3 extends over 17 amino acids. Germline assignment: CDR1 SNHLY and CDR2 FYNNEI. Trimming removed 5 bases at V and 0 bases at J, with 14 bases between. The CDR3 sequence is CASSPRPGVSGANVLTF. DNA of the CDR3: TGTGCCAGCAGTCCACGCCCAGGTGTCTCTGGGGCCAACGTCCTGACTTTC.

The rearrangement joins TRBV6-8 to TRBJ1-5, with TRBD1 as a possible D gene (6 bases). The ends were cut back, 6 bases at V and 10 bases at J, with 19 bases in the middle. This CDR3 spans 14 amino acids. Per the germline V gene, CDR1 is MNHGY and CDR2 is SAAAGT. The CDR3 nucleotides are TGTGCCAGCAGGTTAGCGGCAGGGGCCCATCCCCAGCATTTT. It yields the protein CASRLAAGAHPQHF.

The chain joins TRBV20-1 to TRBJ2-7, with 7 bases fitting TRBD2. The germline gives CDR1 DFQATT, CDR2 SNEGSKA (reference sequence). The length of the CDR3 is 13 residues. Trimming removed 3 bases from V and 5 bases from J; junction bases left unmatched: 7. The DNA of the CDR3 is TGCAGTGCTAGTCCTCCGACTAGCAACGAGCAGTACTTC. Translation: CSASPPTSNEQYF.